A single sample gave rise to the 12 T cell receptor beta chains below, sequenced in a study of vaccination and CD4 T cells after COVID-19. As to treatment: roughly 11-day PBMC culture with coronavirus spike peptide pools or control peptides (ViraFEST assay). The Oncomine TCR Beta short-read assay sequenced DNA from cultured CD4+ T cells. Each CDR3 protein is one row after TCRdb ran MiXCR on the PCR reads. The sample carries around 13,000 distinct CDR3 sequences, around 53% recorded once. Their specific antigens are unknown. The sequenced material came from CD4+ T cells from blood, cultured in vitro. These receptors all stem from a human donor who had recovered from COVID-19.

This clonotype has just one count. CDR3 coding DNA: TGTGCCAGCAGTAAAAACCCGCCCATAGCGGGAAGAACCACAGATACGCAGTATTTT. Protein product: CASSKNPPIAGRTTDTQYF. The J gene is TRBJ2-3, the V gene TRBV27; 8 nucleotides align to TRBD2. The CDR3 consists of 19 residues. Germline-derived CDR1 and CDR2 are MNHEY and SMNVEV (reference sequence). Trimming took 5 bases from V and 2 from J; bases not matched to a gene: 18.

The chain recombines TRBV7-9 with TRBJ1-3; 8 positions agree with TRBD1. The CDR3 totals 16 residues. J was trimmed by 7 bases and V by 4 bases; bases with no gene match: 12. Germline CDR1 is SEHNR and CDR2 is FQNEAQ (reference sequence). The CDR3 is CASSSQFRGRGNTIYF. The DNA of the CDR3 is TGTGCCAGCAGCTCCCAATTCAGGGGGCGCGGGAACACCATATATTTT.

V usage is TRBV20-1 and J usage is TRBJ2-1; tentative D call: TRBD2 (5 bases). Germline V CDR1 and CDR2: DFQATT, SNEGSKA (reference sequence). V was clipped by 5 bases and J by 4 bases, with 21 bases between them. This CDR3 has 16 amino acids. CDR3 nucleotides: TGCAGTGCTCCACCTCACGCCGGACTGAGTTACAATGAGCAGTTCTTC. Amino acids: CSAPPHAGLSYNEQFF.

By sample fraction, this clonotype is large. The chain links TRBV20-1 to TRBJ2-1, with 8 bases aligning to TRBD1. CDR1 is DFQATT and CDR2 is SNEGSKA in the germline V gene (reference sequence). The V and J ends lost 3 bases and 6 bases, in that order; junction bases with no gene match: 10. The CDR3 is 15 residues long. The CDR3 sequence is CSARMTGDVGNEQFF. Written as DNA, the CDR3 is TGCAGTGCTAGGATGACAGGGGATGTTGGCAATGAGCAGTTCTTC.

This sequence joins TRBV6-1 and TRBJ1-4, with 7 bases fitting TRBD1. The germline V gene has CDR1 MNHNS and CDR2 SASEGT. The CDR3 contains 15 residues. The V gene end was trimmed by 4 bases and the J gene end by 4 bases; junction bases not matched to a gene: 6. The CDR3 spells CASSGMGQLNEKLFF. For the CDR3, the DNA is TGTGCCAGCAGTGGGATGGGACAGCTTAATGAAAAACTGTTTTTT.

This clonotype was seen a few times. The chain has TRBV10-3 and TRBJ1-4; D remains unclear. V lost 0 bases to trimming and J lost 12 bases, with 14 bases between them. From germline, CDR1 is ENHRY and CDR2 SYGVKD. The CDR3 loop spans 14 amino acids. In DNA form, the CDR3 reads TGTGCCATCAGTGAGTCACTTGGCGCAGGACAACTGTTTTTT. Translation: CAISESLGAGQLFF.

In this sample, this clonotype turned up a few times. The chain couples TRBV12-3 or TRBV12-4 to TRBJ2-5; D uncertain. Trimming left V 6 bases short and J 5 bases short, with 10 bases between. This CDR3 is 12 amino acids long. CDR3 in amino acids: CASSPTAETQYF. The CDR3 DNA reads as TGTGCCAGCAGCCCTACTGCGGAGACCCAGTACTTC.

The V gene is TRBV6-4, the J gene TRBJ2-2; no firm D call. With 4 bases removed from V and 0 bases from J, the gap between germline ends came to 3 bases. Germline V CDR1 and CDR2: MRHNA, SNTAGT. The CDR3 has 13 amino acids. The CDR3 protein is CASSAANTGELFF. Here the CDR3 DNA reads TGTGCCAGCAGTGCCGCGAACACCGGGGAGCTGTTTTTT.

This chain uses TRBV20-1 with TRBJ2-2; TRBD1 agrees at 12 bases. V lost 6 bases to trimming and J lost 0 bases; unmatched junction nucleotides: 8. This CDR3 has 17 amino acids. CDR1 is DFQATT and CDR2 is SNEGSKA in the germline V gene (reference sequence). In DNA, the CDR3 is TGCAGTGCCCCCCTTGGGACAGGGGGCACGAACACCGGGGAGCTGTTTTTT. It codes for CSAPLGTGGTNTGELFF.

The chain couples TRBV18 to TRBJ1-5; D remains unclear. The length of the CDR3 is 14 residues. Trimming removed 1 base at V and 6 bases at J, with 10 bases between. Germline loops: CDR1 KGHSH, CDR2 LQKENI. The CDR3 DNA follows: TGTGCCAGCTCACCACAGGGATCGGGTCAGCCCCAGCATTTT. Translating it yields CASSPQGSGQPQHF.

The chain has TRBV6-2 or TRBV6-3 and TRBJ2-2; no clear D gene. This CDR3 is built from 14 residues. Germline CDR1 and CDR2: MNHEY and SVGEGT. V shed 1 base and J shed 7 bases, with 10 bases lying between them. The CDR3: CASSYWAWGGELFF. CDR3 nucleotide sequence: TGTGCCAGCAGTTACTGGGCGTGGGGCGGGGAGCTGTTTTTT.

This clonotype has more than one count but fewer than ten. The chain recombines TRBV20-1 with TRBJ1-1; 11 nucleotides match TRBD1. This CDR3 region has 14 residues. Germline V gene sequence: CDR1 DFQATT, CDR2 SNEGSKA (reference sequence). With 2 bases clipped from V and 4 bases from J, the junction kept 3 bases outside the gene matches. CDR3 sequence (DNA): TGCAGTGCTAGAACCGGGACAGGGGGCACTGAAGCTTTCTTT. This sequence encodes CSARTGTGGTEAFF.